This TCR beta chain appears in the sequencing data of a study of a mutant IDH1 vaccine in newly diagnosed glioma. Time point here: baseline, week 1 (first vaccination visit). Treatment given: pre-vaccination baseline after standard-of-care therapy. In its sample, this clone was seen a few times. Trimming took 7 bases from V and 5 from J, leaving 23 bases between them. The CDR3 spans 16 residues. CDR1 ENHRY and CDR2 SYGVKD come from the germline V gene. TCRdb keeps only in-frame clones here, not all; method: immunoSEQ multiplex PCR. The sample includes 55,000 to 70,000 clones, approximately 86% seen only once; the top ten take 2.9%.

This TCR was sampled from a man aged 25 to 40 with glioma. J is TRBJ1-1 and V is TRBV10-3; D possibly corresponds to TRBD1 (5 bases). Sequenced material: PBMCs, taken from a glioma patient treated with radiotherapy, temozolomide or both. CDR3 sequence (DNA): TGTGCCATCACCTCCGCCTCCCCATTAGGGGTTACTGAAGCTTTCTTT. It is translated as CAITSASPLGVTEAFF.